Sequencing of this TCR beta chain was carried out in a study of T cells after posttransplantation cyclophosphamide. The assay was immunoSEQ multiplex PCR, and TCRdb's table has in-frame clones only and misses some. Here the sample spans fewer than 8,000 clones, more than 90% being singletons. The CDR3 totals 15 residues. V trimming: 4 bases; J trimming: 5 bases; junction bases outside the gene matches: 8. Germline values: CDR1 SGHRS, CDR2 YFSETQ. Source material: CD4+ T cells sorted from blood. The chain joins TRBV5-1 to TRBJ2-7; 11 nucleotides agree with TRBD1. This receptor was identified in a woman aged 45 to 65 in good health and a related stem cell transplant donor. Written as DNA, the CDR3 is TGCGCCAGCAGCAGGGTCGGGGACAGGGGGAACGAGCAGTACTTC. Residues: CASSRVGDRGNEQYF.